A single count supports the clone carrying this TCR beta chain. As processed by the authors: Using reference gene primer amplification, nucleated cell counts were estimated. Sequenced by immunoSEQ multiplex PCR; TCRdb stores in-frame clones only, minus some. V, J and clone size are those of that table, while D and trimming were read from the DNA. In the table there are 90,000 or so clones, about 90% of which are singletons. The CDR3 is 15 residues long. Deletions cut 0 bases from V and 3 bases from J, with 12 bases between. From germline, CDR1 is SGHDN and CDR2 FVKESK. The data originate from a study of blood T cell repertoires in COVID-19. For the study at large: Spain, Italy and the United States supplied samples that represented acute and convalescent COVID-19. T cells, B-cell-depleted T cells, or PBMCs supplied cDNA or gDNA.

The source is a human donor in a cohort sampled during active COVID-19. Sequencing was performed on peripheral blood. The chain recombines TRBV14 with TRBJ2-7; weak D call: TRBD1 (5 bases). CDR3 sequence (DNA): TGTGCCAGCAGCCAAGACGTCCCAGGGCGCTACGAGCAGTACTTC. Protein sequence: CASSQDVPGRYEQYF.